Presented here are 25 T cell receptor beta chains from one specimen sequenced in a study of control samples from healthy donors and cancer patients. Sequencing used immunoSEQ multiplex PCR; TCRdb keeps in-frame clones, though not all of them. In the table there are 100,000 to 150,000 clones, approximately 87% of which are singletons. Sequencing used blood. These TCRs come from a man between 25 and 39 years old in good health.

The V call is TRBV24-1, the J call TRBJ2-1; 8 nucleotides match TRBD2. CDR1 and CDR2 from the germline V gene are KGHDR and SFDVKD. V shed 4 bases and J 6 bases; nucleotides not matched to a gene: 16. This CDR3 comprises 18 residues. This CDR3 is CATSDPLLAAGALNEQFF. CDR3 DNA: TGTGCCACCAGTGACCCTTTACTAGCGGCGGGGGCACTCAATGAGCAGTTCTTC.

The CDR3 sequence is CASSLGLAGGPQFF. For the CDR3, the DNA is TGTGCCAGCAGCTTAGGACTAGCGGGGGGGCCACAGTTCTTC. The rearrangement links TRBV7-2 to TRBJ2-1; 14 nucleotides align to TRBD2. Germline-derived CDR1 and CDR2 are SGHTA and FQGNSA. This CDR3 region has 14 residues. V shed 1 base and J 13 bases; nucleotides not matched to a gene: 3.

CDR3 DNA sequence: TGTGCCAGCTCACCGTACCGGGACAGGGAGTATGGCTACACCTTC. Its translation: CASSPYRDREYGYTF. The chain is built from TRBV18 and TRBJ1-2; 9 nucleotides line up with TRBD1. Trimming removed 3 bases from V and 5 bases from J; junction bases left unmatched: 7. The CDR3 sequence is 15 residues long. CDR1 and CDR2 from the germline V gene are KGHSH and LQKENI.

This clone was seen more than once but under ten times. The rearrangement links TRBV20-1 to TRBJ2-2; the D gene is possibly TRBD1 (5 bases). The CDR3 is made up of 14 amino acids. Germline V lookup: CDR1 DFQATT, CDR2 SNEGSKA (reference sequence). V lost 3 bases and J lost 1, with 9 bases in between. Here the CDR3 DNA reads TGCAGTGCTAGTCCAGGGAAGAACACCGGGGAGCTGTTTTTT. Its translation is CSASPGKNTGELFF.

Comment on this clone: Other DNA sequences in the sample encode the same CDR3. V and J are TRBV18 and TRBJ1-1, with 7 positions matching TRBD1. The CDR3 is made up of 13 amino acids. Looked up from germline, CDR1 is KGHSH and CDR2 is LQKENI. V lost 3 bases and J lost 3; bases outside the gene matches: 1. The CDR3 nucleotides read TGTGCCAGCTCACCCACAGGGGACACTGAAGCTTTCTTT. Its protein is CASSPTGDTEAFF.

CDR3 sequence (DNA): TGTGCCTGGAGTGAAGAGTTTCGGGCTTTCTTT. This gives the protein CAWSEEFRAFF. The genes are TRBV30 and TRBJ1-1; D gene uncertain. V gave up 1 base and J gave up 11 bases, with 11 bases separating them. Per the germline V gene, CDR1 is GTSNPN and CDR2 is SVGIG (reference sequence). The CDR3 contains 11 residues.

V is TRBV6-1 and J is TRBJ2-5; 8 nucleotides align to TRBD1. V trimming: 1 base; J trimming: 5 bases; junction bases outside the gene matches: 9. The CDR3 totals 16 residues. Germline CDR1 is MNHNS and CDR2 is SASEGT. CDR3 residues: CASSEGRQGFRETQYF. CDR3 in DNA: TGTGCCAGCAGTGAAGGGAGACAGGGGTTCCGGGAGACCCAGTACTTC.

The chain joins TRBV2 to TRBJ2-3; no firm D call. The CDR3 is made up of 15 amino acids. Germline V lookup: CDR1 SNHLY, CDR2 FYNNEI. Trimming took off 2 bases at V and 0 bases at J, with 9 bases between the two ends. The CDR3 loop reads CASSEYLASTDTQYF. The CDR3 DNA follows: TGTGCCAGCAGTGAATATCTTGCTAGCACAGATACGCAGTATTTT.

This clone was seen only once. The genes are TRBV30 and TRBJ2-7, with 8 positions matching TRBD1. The CDR3 runs to 15 residues. V was clipped by 4 bases and J by 2 bases; unmatched bases: 10. Germline V gives CDR1 GTSNPN, CDR2 SVGIG (reference sequence). CDR3 amino acids: CAWKSLLDRAYEQYF. CDR3 sequence (DNA): TGTGCCTGGAAATCTCTCCTGGACAGGGCCTACGAGCAGTACTTC.

The chain is built from TRBV5-1 and TRBJ2-7, with 11 bases that match TRBD2. V shed 0 bases and J 0 bases; nucleotides not matched to a gene: 8. Germline CDR1 SGHRS, CDR2 YFSETQ. The CDR3 is 18 amino acids. The chain's CDR3 is CASSLAISGGASSYEQYF. DNA of the CDR3: TGCGCCAGCAGCTTGGCCATTAGCGGGGGGGCCTCCTCCTACGAGCAGTACTTC.

V is TRBV27 and J is TRBJ2-2; 7 positions match TRBD1. The germline gives CDR1 MNHEY, CDR2 SMNVEV (reference sequence). The CDR3 is made up of 18 amino acids. J was trimmed by 7 bases and V by 3 bases; bases with no gene match: 17. CDR3 sequence: CASSFFHPGQLTLGELFF. The CDR3 DNA sequence: TGTGCCAGCAGTTTCTTCCACCCGGGACAGCTCACCCTCGGGGAGCTGTTTTTT.

The CDR3 loop is CAISDSGGASGGELFF. Here the CDR3 DNA reads TGTGCCATCAGTGACAGCGGGGGGGCATCTGGCGGGGAGCTGTTTTTT. The V call is TRBV10-3, the J call TRBJ2-2; 10 positions match TRBD2. The V gene's germline CDR1 is ENHRY and CDR2 SYGVKD. J lost 7 bases, V lost 3 bases, and 8 bases had no gene match. The CDR3 is 16 residues long.

This sequence joins TRBV6-1 and TRBJ2-1; D may be TRBD1 (6 bases). The germline V gene has CDR1 MNHNS and CDR2 SASEGT. Trimming cost V 2 bases and J 2 bases, with 13 bases left between them. The length of the CDR3 is 16 residues. CDR3 bases: TGTGCCAGCAGTGAACTGGGCACAGGGCCCTACAATGAGCAGTTCTTC. Protein product: CASSELGTGPYNEQFF.

V usage is TRBV27 and J usage is TRBJ2-7, with D maybe TRBD1 (5 bases). V dropped 4 bases and J dropped 4 bases, with 14 bases sitting between them. This CDR3 is 14 amino acids long. Germline V gene sequence: CDR1 MNHEY, CDR2 SMNVEV (reference sequence). The CDR3 region is CASSSRQSPYEQYV. CDR3 coding DNA: TGTGCCAGCAGTTCCCGACAGTCACCATACGAGCAGTACGTC.

This clone was counted only a few times. The V gene is TRBV18, the J gene TRBJ1-6; D gene ambiguous. This CDR3 is 13 amino acids long. Trimming removed 5 bases at V and 9 bases at J, with 11 bases between. Germline assignment: CDR1 KGHSH and CDR2 LQKENI. CDR3 nucleotides: TGTGCCAGCTCATCCCGAGAACGTTCACCCCTCCACTTT. Protein: CASSSRERSPLHF.

The V and J genes are TRBV7-9 and TRBJ1-5, with TRBD1 matching over 8 bases. J gave up 2 bases and V 5 bases, and 8 bases lay outside the gene matches. Germline CDR1 SEHNR, CDR2 FQNEAQ (reference sequence). The CDR3 has 16 amino acids. The CDR3, as DNA: TGTGCCAGCAGCCCCCGACAGGGGTTCGGCAATCAGCCCCAGCATTTT. Protein sequence: CASSPRQGFGNQPQHF.

The rearrangement uses TRBV11-2 and TRBJ2-6; D assignment may be TRBD1 or TRBD2 (5 bases each). This CDR3 has 18 residues. Germline CDR1 and CDR2: SGHAT and FQNNGV. The V gene lost 2 bases and the J gene lost 3 bases, with 17 bases spanning the gap. Here the CDR3 reads CASSLKWRGEGGANVLTF. The CDR3 region has the DNA TGTGCCAGCAGCTTAAAATGGAGAGGGGAAGGTGGGGCCAACGTCCTGACTTTC.

This clone occurred once. This chain uses TRBV5-4 with TRBJ2-2; TRBD1 agrees at 9 bases. Trimming at V came to 2 bases and at J to 2 bases, leaving 4 bases not matched to a gene. The CDR3 contains 16 residues. The V gene's germline CDR1 is SGHNT and CDR2 YYREEE (reference sequence). CDR3 nucleotides: TGTGCCAGCAGCTTAAACAGGGGGCGCAACACCGGGGAGCTGTTTTTT. It yields the protein CASSLNRGRNTGELFF.

V is TRBV6-5 and J is TRBJ1-1; D might be TRBD1 (5 bases). The germline CDR1 and CDR2 sequences are MNHEY and SVGAGI. This CDR3 is 14 amino acids long. The V end lost 4 bases, the J end lost 1 base, and 10 bases lay between the germline ends. CDR3 residues: CASSFGGSNTEAFF. The CDR3 DNA sequence: TGTGCCAGCAGTTTTGGGGGGTCGAACACTGAAGCTTTCTTT.

The chain links TRBV5-1 to TRBJ2-5, with 14 positions matching TRBD2. Germline-derived CDR1 and CDR2 are SGHRS and YFSETQ. V dropped 6 bases and J dropped 1; count of bases not matched to a gene: 8. The CDR3 loop spans 17 amino acids. CDR3 bases: TGCGCCAGCACTGCGACTAGCGGGGGGGCAATCCAAGAGACCCAGTACTTC. It translates to CASTATSGGAIQETQYF.

In regard to this clone: At one boundary the junction diverges from the germline segment, which might be a read error. This rearrangement joins TRBV9 to TRBJ1-2; possibly TRBD1 for D (6 bases). CDR3 length: 11 amino acids. Germline assignment: CDR1 SGDLS and CDR2 YYNGEE. The chain's CDR3 is CASSVGSRGNF. CDR3 in DNA: TGTGCCAGCAGCGTAGGATCGAGGGGGAACTTC. Full variable domain (rest looked up from reference TRBV9 and TRBJ1-2): DSGVTQTPKHLITATGQRVTLRCSPRSGDLSVYWYQQSLDQGLQFLIQYYNGEERAKGNILERFSAQQFPDLHSELNLSSLELGDSALYFCASSVGSRGNFGSGTRLTVV.

The rearrangement joins TRBV3-1 (or the pseudogene TRBV3-2) to TRBJ2-2; D unresolved. This CDR3 spans 16 amino acids. Germline values: CDR1 LGHDT, CDR2 YNNKEL (reference sequence). With 2 bases removed from V and 2 bases from J, the gap between germline ends came to 12 bases. For the CDR3, the DNA is TGTGCCAGCAGCCAATACCTCCTAAGTAACACCGGGGAGCTGTTTTTT. Encoded protein: CASSQYLLSNTGELFF.

V usage is TRBV4-2 and J usage is TRBJ1-1; D is perhaps TRBD1 (6 bases). The ends were cut back, 0 bases at V and 4 bases at J, with 12 bases in the middle. The CDR3 consists of 15 residues. Germline V CDR1 and CDR2: LGHNA, YNFKEQ. CDR3 in amino acids: CASSQDQGQSTEAFF. The CDR3 DNA sequence: TGTGCCAGCAGCCAAGATCAGGGGCAGAGCACTGAAGCTTTCTTT.

The chain employs TRBV10-3 and TRBJ2-7; tentatively, D is TRBD1 (5 bases). This CDR3 has 14 residues. Trimming removed 3 bases at V and 4 bases at J, with 13 bases between. Germline CDR1 reads ENHRY; CDR2 reads SYGVKD. The CDR3 loop is CAISDAGQRYEQYV. In DNA, the CDR3 is TGTGCCATCAGTGATGCAGGACAAAGATACGAGCAGTACGTC.

J is TRBJ1-2 and V is TRBV3-1 (or the pseudogene TRBV3-2); a weak D match, TRBD1 (5 bases). V lost 0 bases, J lost 7 bases, and 15 bases lay in between. Per germline, CDR1 LGHDT and CDR2 YNNKEL (reference sequence). The CDR3 contains 15 residues. CDR3 in DNA: TGTGCCAGCAGCCAAGATAGCCAGGGAGCGACTGGCTACACCTTC. It translates to CASSQDSQGATGYTF.